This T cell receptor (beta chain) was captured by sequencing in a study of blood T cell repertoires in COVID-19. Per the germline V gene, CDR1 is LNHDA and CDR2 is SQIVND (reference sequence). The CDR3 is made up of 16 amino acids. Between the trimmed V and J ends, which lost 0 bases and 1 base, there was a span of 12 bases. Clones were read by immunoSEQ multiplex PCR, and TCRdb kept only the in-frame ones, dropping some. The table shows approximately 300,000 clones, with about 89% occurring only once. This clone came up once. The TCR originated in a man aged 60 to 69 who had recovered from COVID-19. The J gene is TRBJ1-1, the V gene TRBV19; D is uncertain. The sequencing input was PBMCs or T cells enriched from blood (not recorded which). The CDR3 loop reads CASSIERRASNTEAFF. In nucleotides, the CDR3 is TGTGCCAGTAGTATAGAACGGAGGGCGTCGAACACTGAAGCTTTCTTT.